The clone carrying this T cell receptor (beta chain) has only a few counts. Its antigen is undetermined. These data are taken from a study of T cell clonality in common variable immunodeficiency. Study results and limitations: In common variable immunodeficiency, TCR beta chains reportedly carried fewer deletions and N-nucleotide insertions.

CVID and control samples used equivalent genomic DNA input. Assay: immunoSEQ multiplex PCR; the TCRdb copy retains only in-frame clones and omits some. This sample carries about 31,000 clones, none of them present only once. This TCR derives from a human donor with common variable immunodeficiency. The sequenced material came from peripheral blood mononuclear cells.

The chain's CDR3 is CASSPGTGYYEQYF. The covered CDR3 bases are TGTGCCAGCAGCCCCGGGACTGGATACTACGAG. V is TRBV11-2 and J is TRBJ2-7; possibly TRBD2 for D (6 bases). Read sequence stops 3 residues before the CDR3 end, and the germline J gene provides the missing end. This CDR3 spans 14 amino acids. The germline V and J ends were trimmed by 5 bases and 3 bases, with 14 bases remaining between them. CDR1 and CDR2 from the germline V gene are SGHAT and FQNNGV.